This T cell receptor (beta chain) appears in the sequencing data of a study of T cells in localized non-small cell lung cancer. Germline V gives CDR1 SGHDT, CDR2 YYEEEE. This CDR3 comprises 14 residues. V dropped 0 bases and J dropped 6 bases, with 13 bases sitting between them. The repertoire was sequenced with immunoSEQ multiplex PCR; TCRdb's copy has only in-frame clones and lacks some. The sample shows about 24,000 clones, approximately 84% of them seen only once. Here the sequenced sample was PBMCs, taken before any cancer treatment. This clonotype originated in a man aged 35-75 years with stage II lung adenocarcinoma. The chain links TRBV5-6 to TRBJ2-7; no clear D. DNA for the CDR3: TGTGCCAGCAGCTTGGGACTCTCGACCGGCGAGCAGTACTTC. It translates to CASSLGLSTGEQYF.